This T cell receptor beta chain comes out of a study of T cell responses to AZD1222 COVID-19 vaccine. This clone was observed once. Its specificity is not known. Regarding the study as a whole: The study identified only six AZD1222 recipients as seropositive at baseline.

Profiled with immunoSEQ multiplex PCR; TCRdb holds only in-frame clones, not every one. This repertoire shows 200,000 or so clones, more than 80% found once; its top ten account for under 8%. Here the sequenced sample was peripheral blood, taken on day 0 of AZD1222 vaccination. The sequence came from an adult in good health.

CDR3 coding DNA: TGTGCCAGCAGCCAGGAGACTTACACTAGCGGGAGAACGGAGACCCAGTACTTC. Translation: CASSQETYTSGRTETQYF. The V call is TRBV9, the J call TRBJ2-5; 11 nucleotides align to TRBD2. CDR1 and CDR2 from the germline V gene are SGDLS and YYNGEE. CDR3 length: 18 residues. V trimming: 4 bases; J trimming: 5 bases; junction bases outside the gene matches: 16.